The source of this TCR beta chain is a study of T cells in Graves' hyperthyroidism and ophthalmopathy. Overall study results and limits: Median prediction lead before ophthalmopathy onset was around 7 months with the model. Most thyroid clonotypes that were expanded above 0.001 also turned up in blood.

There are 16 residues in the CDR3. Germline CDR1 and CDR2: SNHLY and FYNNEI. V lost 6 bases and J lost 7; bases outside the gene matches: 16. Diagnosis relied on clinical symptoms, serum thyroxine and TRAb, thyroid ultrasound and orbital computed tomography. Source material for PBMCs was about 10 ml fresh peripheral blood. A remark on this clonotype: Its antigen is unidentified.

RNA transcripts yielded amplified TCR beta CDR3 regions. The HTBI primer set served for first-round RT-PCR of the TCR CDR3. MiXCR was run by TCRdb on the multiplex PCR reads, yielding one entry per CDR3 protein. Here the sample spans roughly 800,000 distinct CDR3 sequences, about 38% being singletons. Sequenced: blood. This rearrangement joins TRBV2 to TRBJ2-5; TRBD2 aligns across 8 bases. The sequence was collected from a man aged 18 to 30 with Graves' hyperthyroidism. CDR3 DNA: TGTGCCAGCAGCCCCCTAGCGGGTTCCAACGGTGGGACCCAGTACTTC. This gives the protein CASSPLAGSNGGTQYF.